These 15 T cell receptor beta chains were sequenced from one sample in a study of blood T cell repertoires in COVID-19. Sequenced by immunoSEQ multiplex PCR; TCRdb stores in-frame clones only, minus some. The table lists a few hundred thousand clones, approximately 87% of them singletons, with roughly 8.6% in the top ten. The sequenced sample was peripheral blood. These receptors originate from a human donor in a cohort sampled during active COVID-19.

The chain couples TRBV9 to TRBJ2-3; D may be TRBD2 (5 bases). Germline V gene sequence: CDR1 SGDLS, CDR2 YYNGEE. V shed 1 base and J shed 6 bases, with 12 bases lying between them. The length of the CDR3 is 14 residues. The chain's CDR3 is CASSVLGSRDTQYF. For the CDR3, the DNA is TGTGCCAGCAGCGTATTAGGGAGTAGGGATACGCAGTATTTT.

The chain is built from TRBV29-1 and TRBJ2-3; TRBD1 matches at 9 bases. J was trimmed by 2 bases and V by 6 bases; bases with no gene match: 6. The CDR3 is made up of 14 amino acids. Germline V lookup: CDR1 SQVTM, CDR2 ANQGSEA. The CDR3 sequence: CSVYRGRSTDTQYF. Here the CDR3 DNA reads TGCAGCGTGTACAGGGGGCGATCCACAGATACGCAGTATTTT.

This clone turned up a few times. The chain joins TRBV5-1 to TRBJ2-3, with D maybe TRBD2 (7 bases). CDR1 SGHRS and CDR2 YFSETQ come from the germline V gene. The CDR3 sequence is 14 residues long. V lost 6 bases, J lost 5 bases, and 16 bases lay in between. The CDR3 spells CASTGGGVRDTQYF. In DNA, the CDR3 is TGCGCCAGCACCGGAGGGGGGGTTAGAGATACGCAGTATTTT.

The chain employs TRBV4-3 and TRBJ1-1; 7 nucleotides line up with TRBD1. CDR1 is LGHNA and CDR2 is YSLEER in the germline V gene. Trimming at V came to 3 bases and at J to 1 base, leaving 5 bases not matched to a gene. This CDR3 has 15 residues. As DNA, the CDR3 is TGCGCCAGCAGCCACCACGACAGGGAGAACACTGAAGCTTTCTTT. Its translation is CASSHHDRENTEAFF.

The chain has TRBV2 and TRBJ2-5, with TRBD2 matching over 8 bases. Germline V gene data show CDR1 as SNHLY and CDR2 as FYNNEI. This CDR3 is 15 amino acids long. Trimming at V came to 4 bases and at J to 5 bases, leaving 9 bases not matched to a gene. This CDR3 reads CASSVEAGERETQYF. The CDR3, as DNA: TGTGCCAGCAGTGTGGAAGCGGGAGAACGTGAGACCCAGTACTTC.

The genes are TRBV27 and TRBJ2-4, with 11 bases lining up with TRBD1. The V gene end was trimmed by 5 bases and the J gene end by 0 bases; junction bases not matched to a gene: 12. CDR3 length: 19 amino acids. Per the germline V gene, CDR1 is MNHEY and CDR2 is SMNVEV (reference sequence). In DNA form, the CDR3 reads TGTGCCAGCAGTCCATACCAGGACAGGGGGCGGATAGCCAAAAACATTCAGTACTTC. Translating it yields CASSPYQDRGRIAKNIQYF.

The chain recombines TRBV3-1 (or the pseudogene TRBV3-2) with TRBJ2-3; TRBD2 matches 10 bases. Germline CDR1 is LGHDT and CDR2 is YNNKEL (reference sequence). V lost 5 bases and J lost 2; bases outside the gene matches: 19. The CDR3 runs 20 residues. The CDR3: CASSCERGERGGHFTDTQYF. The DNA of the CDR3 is TGTGCCAGCAGCTGTGAAAGAGGTGAGCGGGGGGGCCACTTCACAGATACGCAGTATTTT.

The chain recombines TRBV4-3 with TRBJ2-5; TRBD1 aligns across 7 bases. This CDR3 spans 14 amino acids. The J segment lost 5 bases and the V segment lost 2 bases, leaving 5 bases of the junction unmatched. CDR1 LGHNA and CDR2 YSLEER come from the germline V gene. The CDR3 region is CASSQTGVKETQYF. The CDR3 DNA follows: TGCGCCAGCAGCCAAACAGGGGTTAAGGAGACCCAGTACTTC.

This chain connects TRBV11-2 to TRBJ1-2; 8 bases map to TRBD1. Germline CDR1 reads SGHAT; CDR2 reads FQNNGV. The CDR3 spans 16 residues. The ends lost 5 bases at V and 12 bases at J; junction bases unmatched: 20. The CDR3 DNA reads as TGTGCCAGCAGCATCCTACCTACCTCGGACAGGGTCATAAACACCTTC. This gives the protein CASSILPTSDRVINTF. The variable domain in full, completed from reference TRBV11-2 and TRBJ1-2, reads EAGVAQSPRYKIIEKRQSVAFWCNPISGHATLYWYQQILGQGPKLLIQFQNNGVVDDSQLPKDRFSAERLKGVDSTLKIQPAKLEDSAVYLCASSILPTSDRVINTFGSGTRLTVV.

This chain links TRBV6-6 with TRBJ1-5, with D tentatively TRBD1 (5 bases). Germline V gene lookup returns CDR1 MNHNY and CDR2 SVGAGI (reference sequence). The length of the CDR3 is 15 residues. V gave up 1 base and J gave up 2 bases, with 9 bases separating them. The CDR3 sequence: CASSYFDSRNQPQHF. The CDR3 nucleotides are TGTGCCAGCAGTTACTTCGACAGCCGCAATCAGCCCCAGCATTTT.

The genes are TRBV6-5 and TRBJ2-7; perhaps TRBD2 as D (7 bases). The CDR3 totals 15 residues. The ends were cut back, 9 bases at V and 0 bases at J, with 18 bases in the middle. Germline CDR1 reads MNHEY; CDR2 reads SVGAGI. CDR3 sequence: CASRGAWTSSYEQYF. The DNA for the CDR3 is TGTGCCAGTAGGGGGGCCTGGACTAGCTCCTACGAGCAGTACTTC.

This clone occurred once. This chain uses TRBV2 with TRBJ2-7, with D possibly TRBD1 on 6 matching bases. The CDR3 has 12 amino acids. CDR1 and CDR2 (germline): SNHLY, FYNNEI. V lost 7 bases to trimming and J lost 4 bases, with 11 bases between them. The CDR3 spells CASTRQVYEQYF. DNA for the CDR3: TGTGCCAGCACCCGACAGGTATACGAGCAGTACTTC.

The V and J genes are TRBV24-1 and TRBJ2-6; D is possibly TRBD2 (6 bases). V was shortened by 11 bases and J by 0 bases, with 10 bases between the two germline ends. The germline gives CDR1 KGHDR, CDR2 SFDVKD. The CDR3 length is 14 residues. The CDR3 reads CAIGTHSGANVLTF. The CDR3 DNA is TGTGCCATCGGGACTCACTCTGGGGCCAACGTCCTGACTTTC.

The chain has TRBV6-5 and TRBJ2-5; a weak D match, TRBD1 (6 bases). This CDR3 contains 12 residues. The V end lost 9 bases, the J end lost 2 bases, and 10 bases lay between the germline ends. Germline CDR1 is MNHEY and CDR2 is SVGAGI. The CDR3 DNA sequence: TGTGCCAGAAGCAGGGGTCAAGAGACCCAGTACTTC. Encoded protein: CARSRGQETQYF.

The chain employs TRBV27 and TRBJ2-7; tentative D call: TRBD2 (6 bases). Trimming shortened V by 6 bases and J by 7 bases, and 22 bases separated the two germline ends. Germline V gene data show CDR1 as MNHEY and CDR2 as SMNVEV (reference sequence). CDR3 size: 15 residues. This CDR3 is CASSLLGGSLREQYF. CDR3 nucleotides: TGTGCCAGCAGCCTTCTGGGGGGTTCCCTTCGGGAGCAGTACTTC.